The source of this T cell receptor beta chain is a study of neurological immune-mediated disorders. Over 170 million TCR-beta sequences from 15-18 subjects came out of each sequencing run. Each CDR3 protein is one row after TCRdb ran MiXCR on the 5' RACE reads. In the table there are 40,000 to 50,000 distinct CDR3 sequences, approximately 10% of which are singletons. The CDR3 is made up of 13 amino acids. Germline CDR1 is DFQATT and CDR2 is SNEGSKA (reference sequence). The ends were cut back, 5 bases at V and 2 bases at J, with 12 bases in the middle. Unsorted libraries used 2 million PBMCs kept at -80 degrees C. This clonotype was recorded at least ten times.

This clonotype originated in a woman aged 40 to 49 with HTLV-1-associated myelopathy (HAM/TSP). The V and J genes are TRBV20-1 and TRBJ2-5; no clear D gene. Sequencing input: PBMCs. The CDR3 sequence: CSAPRSAQETQYF. CDR3 coding DNA: TGCAGTGCTCCTCGTTCGGCTCAAGAGACCCAGTACTTC.